These 7 T cell receptor beta chains were sequenced from one sample in a study of CD8 T cells in ankylosing spondylitis. In TCRdb, the 5' RACE reads were re-called with MiXCR into one record per CDR3 protein. Here the sample spans about 390,000 distinct CDR3 sequences, 20% to 25% being singletons. These receptors are not linked to any known antigen. Whole-study findings and limits: Characteristic of ankylosing spondylitis blood, it appeared, was a TCR beta motif comprising fewer than 10 highly homologous variants.

The sample comprised blood, either unsorted or a sorted T cell fraction (not recorded which). The origin of the receptors is a male donor with ankylosing spondylitis.

This clonotype was picked up many times. The chain employs TRBV6-1 and TRBJ2-7; a weak D match, TRBD1 (5 bases). CDR1 and CDR2 (germline): MNHNS, SASEGT. The V end lost 6 bases, the J end lost 4 bases, and 19 bases lay between the germline ends. The CDR3 is 15 amino acids. CDR3 sequence (DNA): TGTGCCAGCAGACCAATATGGGGCTATGATTACGAGCAGTACTTC. Encoded protein: CASRPIWGYDYEQYF.

V usage is TRBV12-3 or TRBV12-4 and J usage is TRBJ1-4; the match to TRBD1 covers 9 bases. This CDR3 has 14 residues. Trimming took 6 bases from V and 6 from J; bases not matched to a gene: 5. The CDR3 reads CASRRQGDYEKLFF. The CDR3 DNA reads TGTGCCAGCAGGCGACAGGGGGATTATGAAAAACTGTTTTTT.

The CDR3 loop reads CASSQGHGNDTGELFF. CDR3 nucleotides: TGTGCCAGCAGCCAAGGTCACGGGAATGACACCGGGGAGCTGTTTTTT. This chain links TRBV14 with TRBJ2-2, with D possibly being TRBD2 (5 bases). V lost 1 base and J lost 3, with 12 bases in between. Germline CDR1 reads SGHDN; CDR2 reads FVKESK. CDR3 length: 16 amino acids.

The CDR3 DNA reads TGTGCCACCAGTGATTCCAGGGTGGGGAGTGAGACCCAGTACTTC. Protein sequence: CATSDSRVGSETQYF. The genes are TRBV24-1 and TRBJ2-5; D may be TRBD1 or TRBD2 (5 bases each). With 2 bases removed from V and 5 bases from J, the gap between germline ends came to 14 bases. CDR3 size: 15 residues. Germline values: CDR1 KGHDR, CDR2 SFDVKD.

The sample holds a few counts of this clonotype. This chain uses TRBV7-2 with TRBJ2-1, with D maybe TRBD2 (5 bases). This CDR3 has 15 amino acids. The germline V and J ends were trimmed by 1 base and 3 bases, with 10 bases remaining between them. Germline V gene lookup returns CDR1 SGHTA and CDR2 FQGNSA. The CDR3 here is CASSLEGAGYNEQFF. CDR3 coding DNA: TGTGCCAGCAGCTTAGAAGGCGCGGGCTACAATGAGCAGTTCTTC.

This clonotype was seen many times. The chain employs TRBV20-1 and TRBJ2-7; D is unresolved. V dropped 2 bases and J dropped 5 bases, with 16 bases sitting between them. This CDR3 has 14 residues. Germline CDR1 and CDR2: DFQATT and SNEGSKA (reference sequence). The CDR3 DNA reads TGCAGTGCTAGAAAGAGTTCTGGGTGGAACGAGCAGTACTTC. This translates into CSARKSSGWNEQYF.

The sample holds a few counts of this clonotype. V usage is TRBV6-2 or TRBV6-3 and J usage is TRBJ2-2; D not resolved. Per germline, CDR1 MNHEY and CDR2 SVGEGT. Deletions cut 7 bases from V and 6 bases from J, with 12 bases between. The CDR3 is 13 residues long. The CDR3 sequence is CASINHRSGELFF. The CDR3, as DNA: TGTGCCAGCATCAACCATCGGTCCGGGGAGCTGTTTTTT.